This T cell receptor beta chain was sequenced for a study of blood T cell repertoires in COVID-19. Study as a whole: Acute and convalescent COVID-19 samples came from the United States, Italy and Spain.

During active infection, Seattle patients enrolled and were then monitored through disease. Some clones are missing from TCRdb's copy, which holds only in-frame ones; the method was immunoSEQ multiplex PCR. The sample lists a few hundred thousand clones; approximately 90% were seen once. Source material: peripheral blood. This TCR came from a woman aged 45-65 years with COVID-19, enrolled during active disease.

The CDR3 loop is CASSQILMPPQHF. The CDR3 bases are TGTGCCAGCAGCCAGATCTTAATGCCACCCCAGCATTTT. The V and J genes are TRBV7-3 and TRBJ1-5; D is ambiguous. The CDR3 extends over 13 amino acids. Germline assignment: CDR1 SGHTA and CDR2 FQGTGA. The germline V and J ends were trimmed by 5 bases and 10 bases, with 15 bases remaining between them.